This TCR beta chain was documented in a study of ipilimumab plus nivolumab after autologous stem cell transplantation. Whole-study results and caveats: Authors suggest TCR repertoire, Treg phenotype and gut microbiota support further study.

Points on this clone: Its antigen is currently unknown.

V lost 7 bases, J lost 0 bases, and 12 bases lay in between. Germline V gene sequence: CDR1 KGHSH, CDR2 LQKENI. The CDR3 has 15 residues. Method: immunoSEQ multiplex PCR; TCRdb's copy keeps in-frame clones and lacks some. In the table there are roughly 86,000 clones, approximately 83% of which are singletons. The rearrangement uses TRBV18 and TRBJ2-2, with D hard to call. The material was PBMCs, obtained in a trial of ipilimumab plus nivolumab as post-transplant consolidation. The TCR comes from a male donor with diffuse large B-cell lymphoma. CDR3 amino acids: CASFAVDANTGELFF. The CDR3 nucleotides read TGTGCCAGCTTTGCTGTCGATGCGAACACCGGGGAGCTGTTTTTT.